This paragraph reports one T cell receptor (beta chain). This clonotype was found a few times. The clone's antigen remains unknown. No base qualities exist here, and no much larger clone lies one base off it. Via the germline V gene, CDR1 is MNHNS and CDR2 SASEGT. V is shortened by 6 bases, J by 11 bases, and the region joining them spans 13 bases. From the cysteine up to the phenylalanine, the CDR3 has a length of 11 residues. CDR3 DNA only is kept here, 33 bases in frame from base 1. The sample comes from a study of T-cell memory formation after mild COVID-19 (dated by TCRdb to the early 2020s). Study-wide context: Most TCR sequence clusters were specific to one of the two donors. In a couple of donors, T-cell clones that expanded and contracted after mild COVID-19 were tracked by sequencing TCRalpha and TCRbeta repertoires over time. The cohort was made up of two young adult volunteers, one female and one male, who were previously healthy.

Ficoll-Paque density gradient centrifugation was used to isolate PBMCs. Here is what the overall study found, with its caveats: Only two mild cases were covered in the study, and larger cohorts including severe cases with pre-infection samples were considered necessary. The detection of some responding clones in pre-infection memory suggests that pre-existing cross-reactive memory T cells joined the SARS-CoV-2 response. The second-wave clones that peaked on day 37 were not confirmed to be SARS-CoV-2 specific. Contracting CD4+ clones turned up mainly in the CM and EM memory subsets, whereas EMRA was where CD8+ clones were enriched. From day 15 to 85, contracting clones showed balanced CD4/CD8 phenotypes, whereas a second wave of clones that expanded from day 15 to 37 leaned towards CD4+.

TCRdb lists the instrument as Illumina NovaSeq 6000. cDNA libraries for TCRalpha and TCRbeta were prepared by 5'RACE using constant-segment primers, with sample barcodes and unique molecular identifiers added. RNA was extracted from every sample with Trizol reagent. Libraries were amplified in two PCR steps, with a second sample barcode and Illumina TruSeq adapters added in the second step. Libraries were sequenced on an Illumina NovaSeq with 2 x 150 bp paired-end reads. The paper's data handling went like this. Demultiplexing of reads and collapsing into UMI-guided consensus sequences were performed with migec v1.2.7. With mixcr v2.1.11, UMI consensuses were aligned to TRA and TRB V and J templates and assembled into clonotypes. A clonotype was counted as expanded or contracted only when both edgeR and NoisET called the clonotype significant, with the noise models trained on biological replicates. For edgeR calls, the thresholds were a false discovery rate-adjusted p below 0.01 and a log2 fold-change of 1. As an exploratory analysis of dynamics, max-normalized trajectories of the 1000 most abundant clonotypes were examined by PCA with hierarchical clustering. Each responding clone was given a CD4 or CD8 phenotype based on the CD4+ and CD8+ repertoires, which had been sequenced separately. TCRdb took the public reads, trimmed them with fastp at Q25, ran MiXCR for clone calling and kept in-frame beta chains. Each CDR3 protein appears once, grouped with its most common genes and DNA. These V and J calls rely on TCRdb rather than the paper's analysis. Here the sample has around 83,000 distinct CDR3 sequences; 20% to 25% occur a single time. The ten largest clones represent under 50% of the sample.

This sequence was found in a man younger than 30 who had mild COVID-19 (a few samples of this study predate the infection). The sample titles of this study are shuffled in the database, so cell type and time point are left out; the donor was told from shared clones. The chain was built from TRBV6-1 and TRBJ1-2; TRBD1 is a weak D gene call, 5 bases matching. The sample taken for sequencing was PBMCs or a T cell subset sorted from them (not recorded which). DNA sequence: TGTGCCAGCAGGGTGGACACCGTTTACACCTTC. Its protein product is CASRVDTVYTF.